This T cell receptor beta chain is drawn from a study of T cell responses to AZD1222 COVID-19 vaccine. Study-wide context: Timing groups of about 4 and about 12 weeks for second doses were pooled.

Only in-frame clones appear in the TCRdb table, and some are missing; sequencing was by immunoSEQ multiplex PCR. The sample includes some 160,000 clones, about 91% seen only once; the top ten take 4% to 5.5%. About this clone itself: Its specificity is unknown.

Study outcomes and limitations: Among spike-specific TCRs, nearly half reportedly target unmutated variant regions. Regions 160-218 and 743-854 dominated among vaccine-associated CD4 TCRs spanning spike. Baseline testing showed seropositivity in only five to seven AZD1222 recipients.

The CDR3 length is 16 residues. The V gene's germline CDR1 is KGHDR and CDR2 SFDVKD. Trimming shortened V by 1 base and J by 3 bases, and 13 bases separated the two germline ends. The sample was peripheral blood, taken on day 0 of AZD1222 vaccination. This clonotype originated in an adult in good health. V gene TRBV24-1 combines with J gene TRBJ2-3; D possibly matches TRBD1 or TRBD2 (6 bases each). The CDR3 region has the DNA TGTGCCACCAGTGATTTAGGGGGGAGTGGTACAGATACGCAGTATTTT. Its protein is CATSDLGGSGTDTQYF.